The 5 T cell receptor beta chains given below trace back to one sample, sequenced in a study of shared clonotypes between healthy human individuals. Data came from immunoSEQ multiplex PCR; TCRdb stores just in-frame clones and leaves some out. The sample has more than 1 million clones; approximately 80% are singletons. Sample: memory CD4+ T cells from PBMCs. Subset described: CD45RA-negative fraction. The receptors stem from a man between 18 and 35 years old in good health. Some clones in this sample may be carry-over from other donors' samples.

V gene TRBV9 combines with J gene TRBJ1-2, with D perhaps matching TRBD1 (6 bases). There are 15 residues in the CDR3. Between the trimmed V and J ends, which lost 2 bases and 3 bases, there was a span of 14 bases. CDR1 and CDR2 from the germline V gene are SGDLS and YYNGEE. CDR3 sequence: CASSVPPSGDYGYTF. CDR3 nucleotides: TGTGCCAGCAGCGTTCCCCCATCAGGGGACTATGGCTACACCTTC.

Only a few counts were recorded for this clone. Here the CDR3 reads CASSWLAGESEQYF. CDR3 sequence (DNA): TGTGCCAGCAGTTGGCTAGCGGGAGAAAGCGAGCAGTACTTC. The J gene is TRBJ2-7, the V gene TRBV25-1, with 10 bases matching TRBD2. Trimming removed 5 bases from V and 6 bases from J; junction bases left unmatched: 7. The CDR3 runs to 14 residues. Looked up from germline, CDR1 is MGHDK and CDR2 is SYGVNS.

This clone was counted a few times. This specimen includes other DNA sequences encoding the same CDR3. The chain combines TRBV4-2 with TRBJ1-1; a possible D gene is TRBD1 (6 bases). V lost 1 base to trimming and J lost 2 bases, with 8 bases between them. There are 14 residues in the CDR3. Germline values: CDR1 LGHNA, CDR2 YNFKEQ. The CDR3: CASSQGGTNTEAFF. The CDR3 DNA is TGTGCCAGCAGCCAAGGCGGGACAAACACTGAAGCTTTCTTT.

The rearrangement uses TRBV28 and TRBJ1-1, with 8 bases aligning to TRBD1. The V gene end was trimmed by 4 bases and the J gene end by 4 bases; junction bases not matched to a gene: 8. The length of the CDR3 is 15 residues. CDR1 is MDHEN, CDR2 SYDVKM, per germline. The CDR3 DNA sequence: TGTGCCAGCAGTTCCATCGCAGGGGGCCGCACTGAAGCTTTCTTT. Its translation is CASSSIAGGRTEAFF.

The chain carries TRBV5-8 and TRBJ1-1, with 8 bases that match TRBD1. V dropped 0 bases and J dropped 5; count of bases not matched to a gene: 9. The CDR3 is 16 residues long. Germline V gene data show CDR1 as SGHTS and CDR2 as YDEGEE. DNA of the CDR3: TGTGCCAGCAGCTTGGCCAGGGGGCGAATCAGAACTGAAGCTTTCTTT. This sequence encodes CASSLARGRIRTEAFF.